The next 11 T cell receptor beta chains were all read from a single sample in a study of cytomegalovirus exposure and HLA in healthy donors. The PCR contained 60 Vbeta and 13 Jbeta primers. Profiled with immunoSEQ multiplex PCR; TCRdb holds only in-frame clones, not every one. Here the sample spans 110,000 to 150,000 clones, around 80% being singletons. The specimen sequenced was PBMCs. Receptors originate from a male donor in good health and CMV-seronegative.

The chain links TRBV25-1 to TRBJ1-6, with TRBD1 as a possible D gene (5 bases). Germline assignment: CDR1 MGHDK and CDR2 SYGVNS. This CDR3 contains 14 residues. The V gene lost 5 bases and the J gene lost 8 bases, with 13 bases spanning the gap. CDR3 residues: CASSLGEGYSPLHF. CDR3 in DNA: TGTGCCAGCAGTCTGGGGGAGGGGTATTCACCCCTCCACTTT.

This chain connects TRBV29-1 to TRBJ1-1; 7 bases agree with TRBD1. The germline gives CDR1 SQVTM, CDR2 ANQGSEA. Unmatched junction bases numbered 8, after V lost 4 bases and J lost 9 bases. The CDR3 loop spans 12 amino acids. CDR3 region: CSVGTGENKAFF. In nucleotides, the CDR3 is TGCAGCGTTGGAACAGGGGAGAATAAAGCTTTCTTT.

This rearrangement joins TRBV29-1 to TRBJ1-2, with 7 bases aligning to TRBD1. The trim removed 1 base at V and 8 bases at J, leaving 13 bases unmatched. This CDR3 is built from 15 residues. Germline V gene data show CDR1 as SQVTM and CDR2 as ANQGSEA. The CDR3: CSVEARQGSKSGYTF. CDR3 nucleotides: TGCAGCGTTGAAGCCCGACAGGGAAGTAAGAGCGGCTACACCTTC.

This clone appeared a few times. At one end, the junction sequence differs from germline, possibly due to a read error. V gene TRBV5-6 combines with J gene TRBJ1-2, with D possibly TRBD1 on 5 matching bases. This CDR3 comprises 13 residues. CDR1 and CDR2 (germline): SGHDT, YYEEEE. The CDR3 is CASSSAFRDFTFF. DNA for the CDR3: TGTGCCAGCAGCTCAGCCTTTCGGGACTTCACCTTCTTC.

The V call is TRBV2, the J call TRBJ2-1, with 8 positions matching TRBD1. The junction had 16 bases not matched to a gene; V was cut back by 11 bases and J by 7 bases. The CDR3 has 15 residues. The germline V gene encodes CDR1 SNHLY and CDR2 FYNNEI. The CDR3 loop is CAVHTGTGEGNEQFF. The DNA of the CDR3 is TGTGCCGTACATACCGGGACAGGAGAGGGAAATGAGCAGTTCTTC.

The chain employs TRBV4-3 and TRBJ1-1; 7 nucleotides match TRBD1. Trimming took 2 bases from V and 1 from J; bases not matched to a gene: 7. The germline V gene encodes CDR1 LGHNA and CDR2 YSLEER. This CDR3 has 16 amino acids. CDR3 loop: CASSQNPGQSNTEAFF. The CDR3 DNA follows: TGCGCCAGCAGCCAAAATCCGGGACAGTCGAACACTGAAGCTTTCTTT.

The chain uses TRBV4-1 and TRBJ1-1; tentative D call: TRBD1 (5 bases). Germline V gives CDR1 MGHRA, CDR2 YSYEKL. The CDR3 has 15 residues. V lost 4 bases and J 1 base, leaving 13 bases between the germline ends. This CDR3 is CASSRADGGNTEAFF. CDR3 nucleotides: TGCGCCAGCAGCCGGGCGGACGGGGGGAACACTGAAGCTTTCTTT.

This clone was found a few times. The rearrangement uses TRBV5-1 and TRBJ2-7, with 8 bases lining up with TRBD1. Per germline, CDR1 SGHRS and CDR2 YFSETQ. Unmatched junction bases numbered 3, after V lost 4 bases and J lost 3 bases. The CDR3 is made up of 13 amino acids. CDR3 DNA sequence: TGCGCCAGCAGCCCAACAGGGGGCTACGAGCAGTACTTC. Translated, it gives CASSPTGGYEQYF.

This chain uses TRBV15 with TRBJ2-3; 7 bases agree with TRBD1. CDR1 and CDR2 (germline): LNHNV, YYDKDF (reference sequence). There are 15 residues in the CDR3. The trim removed 4 bases at V and 3 bases at J, leaving 7 bases unmatched. CDR3 coding DNA: TGTGCCACCAGCACCGGGACAGCAGGGACAGATACGCAGTATTTT. This codes for CATSTGTAGTDTQYF.

A single count supports this clone. V gene TRBV10-2 combines with J gene TRBJ1-2; D is unclear. The CDR3 is made up of 12 amino acids. The V and J ends lost 3 bases and 4 bases respectively, with 6 bases between them. Germline values: CDR1 WSHSY, CDR2 SAAADI. The CDR3 loop is CASSDVSYGYTF. CDR3 sequence (DNA): TGCGCCAGCAGTGACGTTAGCTATGGCTACACCTTC.

In its sample, this clone was seen once. The J gene is TRBJ1-4, the V gene TRBV4-1; 10 nucleotides align to TRBD1. CDR1 is MGHRA and CDR2 is YSYEKL in the germline V gene. V shed 3 bases, J shed 7 bases, and the junction held 11 bases outside the gene matches. The CDR3 extends over 17 amino acids. The CDR3 loop reads CASSQLSPGQGTEKLFF. The DNA of the CDR3 is TGCGCCAGCAGCCAGCTAAGCCCGGGACAGGGGACTGAAAAACTGTTTTTT.